Listed here is a single T cell receptor beta chain. What it binds is not known. The diagnostic basis comprised clinical symptoms, serum thyroxine and TRAb, thyroid ultrasound and orbital computed tomography. PBMCs stemmed from over 7.5 ml fresh peripheral blood. The source material, RNA transcripts, was used to amplify TCR beta CDR3 regions. The HTBI primer set was used in a first-round RT-PCR of the TCR CDR3. TCRdb re-analysed the multiplex PCR reads in MiXCR, keeping a single row per CDR3 protein. There are 360,000 or so distinct CDR3 sequences in the sample; approximately 16% occur only once, and about 21% lies in the top ten. This specimen belongs to a study of T cells in Graves' hyperthyroidism and ophthalmopathy. General observations from the study: From stable hyperthyroidism, ophthalmopathy was set apart by a 13 V-J model.

CDR3 length equals 14 residues. V was pared by 1 base and J by 4 bases, with 11 bases between. Germline loops: CDR1 MDHEN, CDR2 SYDVKM. The rearrangement uses TRBV28 and TRBJ2-7, with D tentatively TRBD1 or TRBD2 (5 bases each). This receptor was taken from a woman aged 55-69 years with Graves' ophthalmopathy. The sequenced sample consisted of blood. The CDR3 DNA follows: TGTGCCAGCAGTTTATTGGGACCGGGGTACGAGCAGTACTTC. It codes for CASSLLGPGYEQYF.